This T cell receptor beta chain was profiled in a study of radiotherapy plus CTLA-4 blockade in lung cancer (dated by TCRdb to 2017 to 2018). For the wider study: Objective responses were observed in 18% of enrolled patients, and disease control was achieved in approximately 30%. The investigation overall reported the following: After treatment with radiotherapy and ipilimumab, TCR clones that came from tumors expanded in the peripheral blood. Early dynamic changes in blood T cell clones, together with increased serum interferon-beta after radiation, were reported as the strongest predictors of response.

Focal radiation therapy combined with CTLA-4 blockade (ipilimumab) was tested in patients with chemo-refractory metastatic non-small-cell lung cancer. Libraries were made using the immunoSEQ multiplex PCR assay. TCRdb took over this immuneACCESS table, retaining in-frame rearrangements with V and J assigned. Such tables are incomplete; in checked studies, under half of the missing clones stem from an unresolved V gene, and the remainder is unexplained. The sample table lists about 13,000 clones, more than 70% of them with a count of one. The top ten clones comprise over 13% of the sample. Based on the germline V gene, the CDR1 and CDR2 sequences are SGHTA and FQGNSA. The CDR3 starts with the cysteine, ends with the phenylalanine, and has 17 residues. Only the CDR3 part of the read is kept: 51 bases, read in frame from the first base. Clipping removes 2 bases from V and 7 bases from J, with 15 as the unmatched junction base count.

Remarks on this clone: The clone's antigen remains unknown. No quality values exist for individual bases; no much larger clone is one base distant.

This sample comprised peripheral blood, obtained from a patient treated with radiotherapy plus ipilimumab. The sequence was obtained from a human donor with non-small cell lung cancer that progressed on radiotherapy plus ipilimumab. Some clones in this sample may be carry-over from other donors' samples. The receptor chain draws on TRBV7-2 and TRBJ2-7, with 9 bases aligning to TRBD2. CDR3 protein: CASSLRDGLASTGEQYF. The sequenced DNA is TGTGCCAGCAGCTTACGAGATGGACTAGCGAGTACTGGAGAGCAGTACTTC.